The rows below give T cell receptor beta chains drawn from one sample of a study of T cell clones after liver transplantation. Sequencing used immunoSEQ multiplex PCR; TCRdb keeps in-frame clones, though not all of them. The data show about 51,000 clones, approximately 87% seen once. This specimen was CD8+ T cells from blood, taken 12 months after liver transplant. These receptors all come from a human patient who received a liver transplant. Some of the T cells may derive from the graft donor. Both conserved end residues are trimmed from each CDR3. The order of the fields is J gene, V gene, CDR3 length, CDR3 protein.

TRBJ1-5,TRBV28,17,ASIIRGGRRVWGNQPQH
TRBJ2-7,TRBV13,14,ASSLGTGNGVYEQY
TRBJ2-7,TRBV6-6,10,ASSYMSTEQY
TRBJ2-7,TRBV25-1,14,ASSDSKQGFGYEQY
TRBJ1-1,TRBV11-2,13,ASSDRTGMNTEAF
TRBJ1-1,TRBV5-8,12,ASSFQGAGTEAF
TRBJ1-2,TRBV27,12,ASGPGRTNYGYT
TRBJ1-5,TRBV7-9,12,ASSLFPGDQPQH
TRBJ2-7,TRBV28,12,ASSPRTGVYEQY
TRBJ2-1,TRBV2,13,ASSGLAGIYNEQF
TRBJ1-4,TRBV28,12,ASSPLWGGEKLF
TRBJ2-7,TRBV11-2,14,ASTRGRGGRFYEQY
TRBJ2-7,TRBV13,13,ASSLVGGFSYEQY
TRBJ2-2,TRBV25-1,11,ASLDYNTGELF
TRBJ1-1,TRBV14,12,ASSRPDKNTEAF
TRBJ2-1,TRBV15,13,ATSRDPGSYNEQF
TRBJ1-1,TRBV29-1,7,SVTGEAF
TRBJ2-7,TRBV6-6,12,ASSPTAWGSEQY
TRBJ2-5,TRBV4-1,18,ASSQDQSTTQGVVQETQY
TRBJ1-1,TRBV19,14,ASSPQGALGNTEAF
TRBJ2-5,TRBV11-2,13,ASSLGVGASETQY
TRBJ2-7,TRBV27,13,ASSFGGQLTYEQY
TRBJ2-7,TRBV5-1,12,ASSFASGTYEQY
TRBJ2-3,TRBV15,15,ATSRDVVLRETDTQY
TRBJ2-5,TRBV7-8,14,ASSLGVLAAQETQY
TRBJ2-2,TRBV15,13,ATSNPSGRTGELF
TRBJ2-7,TRBV28,12,ASSFLRQDYEQY
TRBJ2-1,TRBV29-1,9,SVTGQGGQF
TRBJ1-1,TRBV19,10,ASSIGGLEAF